The 25 T cell receptor beta chains below all came from one sample that was sequenced in a study of vaccination and CD4 T cells after COVID-19. TCRdb re-called the PCR reads through MiXCR, storing one row per CDR3 protein. The table includes more than 12,000 distinct CDR3 sequences, roughly three quarters detected once. Sequences were derived from CD4+ T cells from blood, sampled after SARS-CoV-2 vaccination. The source of these receptors is a human donor who had recovered from COVID-19.

The V call is TRBV6-1, the J call TRBJ2-1; 9 nucleotides match TRBD1. Germline-derived CDR1 and CDR2 are MNHNS and SASEGT. CDR3 length equals 15 residues. Losses at the gene ends were 5 bases for V and 7 bases for J; bases not matched to a gene: 9. CDR3 coding DNA: TGTGCCAGCAGTCGGGCGGGACAGGGCTCTAATGAGCAGTTCTTC. This translates into CASSRAGQGSNEQFF.

This clonotype has just a few counts. The rearrangement joins TRBV20-1 to TRBJ1-4; TRBD1 agrees at 7 bases. Unmatched junction bases numbered 5, after V lost 3 bases and J lost 7 bases. The CDR3 contains 13 residues. Germline CDR1 and CDR2: DFQATT and SNEGSKA (reference sequence). Written as DNA, the CDR3 is TGCAGTGCTAGGCAGGGGGGCATTGAAAAACTGTTTTTT. Protein product: CSARQGGIEKLFF.

The chain employs TRBV20-1 and TRBJ2-1; 10 bases line up with TRBD2. CDR1 DFQATT and CDR2 SNEGSKA come from the germline V gene (reference sequence). The CDR3 is 16 amino acids. The J segment lost 6 bases and the V segment lost 4 bases, leaving 12 bases of the junction unmatched. CDR3 region: CSATGGLAGVFNEQFF. The CDR3 DNA is TGCAGTGCTACGGGGGGGCTAGCGGGAGTATTCAATGAGCAGTTCTTC.

V usage is TRBV6-1 and J usage is TRBJ2-7, with 9 bases aligning to TRBD2. The CDR3 length is 15 residues. Germline V gene sequence: CDR1 MNHNS, CDR2 SASEGT. J was trimmed by 4 bases and V by 5 bases; bases with no gene match: 9. The chain's CDR3 is CASSRPLAGLYEQYF. The DNA for the CDR3 is TGTGCCAGCAGTCGACCGCTAGCGGGGTTATACGAGCAGTACTTC.

The CDR3 reads CASRVGQGLGGSSYEQYF. Written as DNA, the CDR3 is TGTGCCAGCAGGGTAGGGCAGGGTCTTGGCGGTAGCTCCTACGAGCAGTACTTC. V and J are TRBV12-3 or TRBV12-4 and TRBJ2-7, with a possible D match to TRBD1 (5 bases). V was pared by 6 bases and J by 0 bases, with 24 bases between. The CDR3 has 18 amino acids.

This clonotype has only a few counts. The chain links TRBV20-1 to TRBJ1-5; D is unclear. Trimming cost V 0 bases and J 7 bases, with 13 bases left between them. Germline CDR1 DFQATT, CDR2 SNEGSKA (reference sequence). The CDR3 contains 14 residues. DNA of the CDR3: TGCAGTGCTAGAGATCTGAGGAGTGGACAGCCCCAGCATTTT. This gives the protein CSARDLRSGQPQHF.

This chain joins TRBV25-1 and TRBJ1-6, with 7 bases matching TRBD1. The CDR3 has 14 residues. With 4 bases clipped from V and 7 bases from J, the junction kept 4 bases outside the gene matches. Germline CDR1 is MGHDK and CDR2 is SYGVNS. The CDR3: CASSAEGANSPLHF. In DNA form, the CDR3 reads TGTGCCAGCAGTGCCGAGGGGGCGAATTCACCCCTCCACTTT.

This chain joins TRBV7-8 and TRBJ2-2; D remains ambiguous. The germline V and J ends were trimmed by 2 bases and 3 bases, with 22 bases remaining between them. CDR1 and CDR2 from the germline V gene are SGHVS and FQNEAQ. The CDR3 is 19 amino acids. CDR3 DNA: TGTGCCAGCAGCTTACGGAGAGCTCCGAAAGGGAAGGACACCGGGGAGCTGTTTTTT. The encoded protein is CASSLRRAPKGKDTGELFF.

J is TRBJ2-1 and V is TRBV20-1, with D perhaps TRBD2 (6 bases). Germline loops: CDR1 DFQATT, CDR2 SNEGSKA (reference sequence). The CDR3 sequence is 16 residues long. Trimming removed 4 bases at V and 1 base at J, with 17 bases between. The CDR3 protein is CSATNDPGLSYNEQFF. The CDR3 DNA reads TGCAGTGCTACTAATGACCCGGGACTTTCCTACAATGAGCAGTTCTTC.

This clonotype was counted a few times. The J gene is TRBJ2-5, the V gene TRBV20-1; maybe TRBD2 (5 bases). V lost 5 bases to trimming and J lost 0 bases, with 16 bases between them. The V gene's germline CDR1 is DFQATT and CDR2 SNEGSKA (reference sequence). The CDR3 spans 15 residues. The CDR3 sequence is CSAEIPGSHQETQYF. The CDR3 nucleotides read TGCAGTGCTGAAATACCGGGGAGTCACCAAGAGACCCAGTACTTC.

The chain is built from TRBV7-3 and TRBJ2-5; 10 nucleotides agree with TRBD1. With 4 bases clipped from V and 3 bases from J, the junction kept 8 bases outside the gene matches. The CDR3 is 16 residues long. CDR1 and CDR2 from the germline V gene are SGHTA and FQGTGA. In nucleotides, the CDR3 is TGTGCCAGCAGCTGGGGGATCGGACAGGGGGAAGAGACCCAGTACTTC. Translating it yields CASSWGIGQGEETQYF. The whole variable domain, filled in from reference TRBV7-3 and TRBJ2-5, reads GAGVSQTPSNKVTEKGKYVELRCDPISGHTALYWYRQSLGQGPEFLIYFQGTGAADDSGLPNDRFFAVRPEGSVSTLKIQRTERGDSAVYLCASSWGIGQGEETQYFGPGTRLLVL.

This clonotype was counted once. The DNA for the CDR3 is TGCAGTGCTATCCGGACTAGCGGGAGGGGCTCCTACAATGAGCAGTTCTTC. Amino acids: CSAIRTSGRGSYNEQFF. V and J are TRBV20-1 and TRBJ2-1; 15 nucleotides agree with TRBD2. V shed 4 bases, J shed 0 bases, and the junction held 4 bases outside the gene matches. This CDR3 has 17 residues. Germline CDR1 reads DFQATT; CDR2 reads SNEGSKA (reference sequence).

This chain links TRBV28 with TRBJ1-1, with a weak D call TRBD1 (5 bases). The CDR3 is 14 amino acids. The germline CDR1 and CDR2 sequences are MDHEN and SYDVKM. Trimming removed 4 bases at V and 1 base at J, with 10 bases between. In nucleotides, the CDR3 is TGTGCCAGCAGTTGGGGACCCCGGAACACTGAAGCTTTCTTT. Encoded protein: CASSWGPRNTEAFF.

This clonotype occurred a few times. The rearrangement joins TRBV27 to TRBJ2-7, with 10 bases that match TRBD2. V dropped 7 bases and J dropped 2; count of bases not matched to a gene: 5. This CDR3 region has 14 residues. The germline V gene has CDR1 MNHEY and CDR2 SMNVEV (reference sequence). CDR3 nucleotides: TGTGCCAGCACCAGGACTAGCGGTACCTACGAGCAGTACTTC. Protein: CASTRTSGTYEQYF.

In this sample, this clonotype turned up a few times. This chain joins TRBV20-1 and TRBJ2-5; D unresolved. The CDR3 totals 11 residues. Germline values: CDR1 DFQATT, CDR2 SNEGSKA (reference sequence). CDR3 loop: CARRTQETQYF. CDR3 DNA: TGCGCCCGGAGAACGCAAGAGACCCAGTACTTC.

This clonotype occurred once. J is TRBJ2-3 and V is TRBV28; D assignment may be TRBD1 or TRBD2 (5 bases each). Germline loops: CDR1 MDHEN, CDR2 SYDVKM. V lost 8 bases and J lost 4, with 10 bases in between. The CDR3 is 12 residues long. The CDR3 is CASEGPPDTQYF. The CDR3 coding sequence is TGTGCCAGCGAGGGGCCCCCAGATACGCAGTATTTT.

J is TRBJ2-3 and V is TRBV10-3; TRBD2 matches 11 bases. This CDR3 contains 15 residues. The V gene end was trimmed by 7 bases and the J gene end by 2 bases; junction bases not matched to a gene: 5. Germline V gene sequence: CDR1 ENHRY, CDR2 SYGVKD. The CDR3 region is CAIKETSGVTDTQYF. In DNA form, the CDR3 reads TGTGCCATCAAGGAGACTAGCGGGGTCACAGATACGCAGTATTTT.

The gene calls are TRBV20-1 and TRBJ1-5; 7 positions agree with TRBD1. The germline V gene encodes CDR1 DFQATT and CDR2 SNEGSKA (reference sequence). The CDR3 has 16 residues. The ends lost 3 bases at V and 4 bases at J; junction bases unmatched: 12. CDR3 in DNA: TGCAGTGCTAGGTCGACAGGGCGGACGGGAAATCAGCCCCAGCATTTT. Residues: CSARSTGRTGNQPQHF.

This clonotype was counted between two and nine times. V gene TRBV30 combines with J gene TRBJ2-5, with 11 bases lining up with TRBD2. The CDR3 covers 14 residues. Germline V gives CDR1 GTSNPN, CDR2 SVGIG (reference sequence). Trimming removed 1 base from V and 4 bases from J; junction bases left unmatched: 2. CDR3 protein: CAWSAGLAGETQYF. In DNA, the CDR3 is TGTGCCTGGAGTGCAGGACTAGCGGGAGAGACCCAGTACTTC.

The rearrangement joins TRBV7-9 to TRBJ1-2; maybe TRBD1 (6 bases). The CDR3 is made up of 14 amino acids. Germline V gives CDR1 SEHNR, CDR2 FQNEAQ (reference sequence). Trimming removed 1 base from V and 2 bases from J, with 8 bases in between. The chain's CDR3 is CASSLETGNYGYTF. In nucleotides, the CDR3 is TGTGCCAGCAGCTTAGAAACAGGGAACTATGGCTACACCTTC. Combining the CDR3 with reference TRBV7-9 and TRBJ1-2 gives the whole variable domain DTGVSQNPRHKITKRGQNVTFRCDPISEHNRLYWYRQTLGQGPEFLTYFQNEAQLEKSRLLSDRFSAERPKGSFSTLEIQRTEQGDSAMYLCASSLETGNYGYTFGSGTRLTVV.

The chain uses TRBV7-3 and TRBJ1-1, with TRBD1 as a possible D gene (5 bases). V shed 2 bases and J shed 3 bases, with 7 bases lying between them. Germline V gene lookup returns CDR1 SGHTA and CDR2 FQGTGA. The CDR3 totals 13 residues. The CDR3 nucleotides are TGTGCCAGCAGCTTAGACAGACACACTGAAGCTTTCTTT. Its translation: CASSLDRHTEAFF.

V is TRBV28 and J is TRBJ2-4; D not resolved. The germline V and J ends were trimmed by 5 bases and 1 base, with 15 bases remaining between them. The germline V gene encodes CDR1 MDHEN and CDR2 SYDVKM. The CDR3 has 16 residues. CDR3 protein: CASSPQRPRAKNIQYF. In DNA form, the CDR3 reads TGTGCCAGCAGTCCTCAGCGACCCAGGGCCAAAAACATTCAGTACTTC.

The chain is built from TRBV19 and TRBJ1-5; TRBD1 matches 8 bases. Germline V gives CDR1 LNHDA, CDR2 SQIVND (reference sequence). The CDR3 runs 14 residues. With 7 bases clipped from V and 11 bases from J, the junction kept 13 bases outside the gene matches. CDR3 loop: CASTQDRVGPTQHF. As DNA, the CDR3 is TGTGCCAGTACACAGGACAGGGTAGGTCCGACCCAGCATTTT. Based on the CDR3 plus reference TRBV19 and TRBJ1-5, the full variable domain is DGGITQSPKYLFRKEGQNVTLSCEQNLNHDAMYWYRQDPGQGLRLIYYSQIVNDFQKGDIAEGYSVSREKKESFPLTVTSAQKNPTAFYLCASTQDRVGPTQHFGDGTRLSIL.

The chain joins TRBV18 to TRBJ1-5; the D gene is possibly TRBD1 (5 bases). The V gene lost 0 bases and the J gene lost 6 bases, with 12 bases spanning the gap. CDR3 length: 15 residues. Germline V gene sequence: CDR1 KGHSH, CDR2 LQKENI. The CDR3 DNA reads as TGTGCCAGCTCACCACCAATCAGGGTGGGTCAGCCCCAGCATTTT. The encoded protein is CASSPPIRVGQPQHF.

This chain connects TRBV7-3 to TRBJ2-3, with 9 bases lining up with TRBD2. The CDR3 loop spans 13 amino acids. Germline V CDR1 and CDR2: SGHTA, FQGTGA. Trimming cost V 8 bases and J 14 bases; bases outside gene matches: 14. The CDR3 nucleotides read TGTGCCAGCTCCCGAGACGTTAGCGGGAGTTTGTATTTT. Translated: CASSRDVSGSLYF.